Shown below are 25 T cell receptor beta chains from a single sample sequenced in a study of CD8+CD57+ T cells in acquired aplastic anemia. Patients included in sequencing had previously demonstrated CD8+CD57+ cell expansion by flow cytometry. Genomic DNA was employed as the template in profiling TCR beta VDJ and CDR3. TCRdb re-called the reads with MiXCR, one entry per CDR3 protein. The repertoire consists of approximately 190,000 distinct CDR3 sequences, with nearly 50% occurring once and the leading ten covering 9.7%. What was sequenced was sorted CD4+, CD8+, or CD8+CD57+ T cells (not recorded which) from PBMCs. The receptors were sampled from a human donor with aplastic anemia.

In its sample, this clonotype was seen many times. This chain joins TRBV6-4 and TRBJ1-1; D gene unclear. This CDR3 has 11 residues. Germline lookup yields CDR1 MRHNA and CDR2 SNTAGT. V lost 6 bases, J lost 6 bases, and 8 bases lay in between. The CDR3 is CASRFMAEAFF. Here the CDR3 DNA reads TGTGCCAGCAGGTTTATGGCTGAAGCTTTCTTT.

The gene calls are TRBV20-1 and TRBJ1-6; D remains ambiguous. V was shortened by 3 bases and J by 13 bases, with 16 bases between the two germline ends. CDR1 DFQATT and CDR2 SNEGSKA come from the germline V gene (reference sequence). The CDR3 covers 13 residues. The CDR3 DNA reads TGCAGTGCTAGCCCTCCGGAGGGTCTGCCCCTCCACTTT. As protein: CSASPPEGLPLHF.

This clonotype was counted at least ten times. V gene TRBV29-1 combines with J gene TRBJ2-2; D is possibly TRBD2 (6 bases). This CDR3 has 13 residues. The germline V gene encodes CDR1 SQVTM and CDR2 ANQGSEA. V was trimmed by 7 bases and J by 1 base, leaving 10 bases between them. In DNA, the CDR3 is TGCAGCGCGGGGCGGGGGAACACCGGGGAGCTGTTTTTT. It translates to CSAGRGNTGELFF.

The chain employs TRBV12-3 or TRBV12-4 and TRBJ2-1; D tentatively reads TRBD1 or TRBD2 (5 bases each). This CDR3 contains 15 residues. The germline V and J ends were trimmed by 8 bases and 1 base, with 15 bases remaining between them. The CDR3 here is CASGPVWGSYNEQFF. CDR3 nucleotide sequence: TGTGCCAGCGGCCCCGTATGGGGGTCCTACAATGAGCAGTTCTTC.

The chain carries TRBV29-1 and TRBJ2-5; D may be TRBD2 (6 bases). Trimming pared 4 bases from V and 4 bases from J, leaving 16 bases between. CDR3 size: 14 residues. Germline CDR1 reads SQVTM; CDR2 reads ANQGSEA. The CDR3 sequence: CSVAGAAGLETQYF. For the CDR3, the DNA is TGCAGCGTTGCTGGGGCCGCGGGATTAGAGACCCAGTACTTC.

In its sample, this clonotype was seen many times. The V call is TRBV12-3 or TRBV12-4, the J call TRBJ2-1; a possible D gene is TRBD2 (5 bases). With 3 bases removed from V and 6 bases from J, the gap between germline ends came to 24 bases. This CDR3 is built from 18 residues. This chain's CDR3 is CASSFGGRRRGHLNEQFF. CDR3 DNA: TGTGCCAGCAGTTTCGGTGGTAGAAGACGGGGTCATCTCAATGAGCAGTTCTTC.

The chain carries TRBV20-1 and TRBJ2-3; D might be TRBD2 (5 bases). The CDR3 runs 11 residues. The V gene's germline CDR1 is DFQATT and CDR2 SNEGSKA (reference sequence). The CDR3 DNA sequence: TGCAGCCCGAGCGCGGGCGGTACGCAGTATTTT. This sequence encodes CSPSAGGTQYF.

This clonotype was seen many times. This chain links TRBV5-6 with TRBJ2-3; TRBD2 is a possible D gene (5 bases). This CDR3 has 15 amino acids. The V and J ends lost 5 bases and 0 bases respectively, with 13 bases between them. Looked up from germline, CDR1 is SGHDT and CDR2 is YYEEEE. The CDR3 DNA follows: TGTGCCAGCAGATATAGAGCGGTTAGCACAGATACGCAGTATTTT. As protein: CASRYRAVSTDTQYF. The variable domain in full, completed from reference TRBV5-6 and TRBJ2-3, reads DAGVTQSPTHLIKTRGQQVTLRCSPKSGHDTVSWYQQALGQGPQFIFQYYEEEERQRGNFPDRFSGHQFPNYSSELNVNALLLGDSALYLCASRYRAVSTDTQYFGPGTRLTVL.

This clonotype has more than one count but fewer than ten. A much bigger clone sits one base away, suggesting this may be a read error. This chain uses TRBV29-1 with TRBJ1-3, with TRBD1 identical over 8 bases. CDR1 is SQVTM, CDR2 ANQGSEA, per germline. CDR3 length: 15 amino acids. This chain's CDR3 is CSVSPGQDSGNTTYF. CDR3 coding DNA: TGCAGCGTTAGTCCGGGACAGGACTCTGGAAACACCACATATTTT.

This clonotype was recorded at least ten times. The rearrangement joins TRBV30 to TRBJ2-7; D is possibly TRBD1 (5 bases). The CDR3 spans 13 residues. V lost 3 bases and J lost 1, with 10 bases in between. Germline CDR1 and CDR2: GTSNPN and SVGIG (reference sequence). CDR3 DNA: TGTGCCTGGAGAAAGGGGCAGTCCTACGAGCAGTACTTC. The encoded protein is CAWRKGQSYEQYF.

This clonotype was seen repeatedly, ten times or more. The V and J genes are TRBV24-1 and TRBJ1-5; D is ambiguous. Trimming pared 0 bases from V and 6 bases from J, leaving 5 bases between. The germline V gene encodes CDR1 KGHDR and CDR2 SFDVKD. The CDR3 runs 13 residues. The CDR3 DNA sequence: TGTGCCACCAGTGATTTGGGGAGTCAGCCCCAGCATTTT. The encoded protein is CATSDLGSQPQHF.

The V call is TRBV5-1, the J call TRBJ2-1; D uncertain. Trimming took off 2 bases at V and 6 bases at J, with 18 bases between the two ends. The V gene's germline CDR1 is SGHRS and CDR2 YFSETQ. The CDR3 spans 16 residues. CDR3 region: CASSLSSGPVGNEQFF. CDR3 coding DNA: TGCGCCAGCAGCTTAAGTTCCGGACCAGTGGGCAATGAGCAGTTCTTC.

The sample holds a few counts of this clonotype. This rearrangement joins TRBV19 to TRBJ1-3; 9 bases match TRBD1. Germline V gene data show CDR1 as LNHDA and CDR2 as SQIVND (reference sequence). The V gene end was trimmed by 6 bases and the J gene end by 8 bases; junction bases not matched to a gene: 5. The CDR3 contains 13 residues. The CDR3 spells CASRSTGGDTIYF. The CDR3 nucleotides are TGTGCCAGTAGGAGTACAGGGGGCGACACCATATATTTT.

In regard to this clonotype: At one of its ends the junction is not consistent with the germline gene, which may arise from a read error. This chain links TRBV7-7 with TRBJ2-7; 8 nucleotides agree with TRBD1. Germline values: CDR1 SSHAT, CDR2 FNYEAQ (reference sequence). This CDR3 is built from 15 residues. CDR3 residues: CASSQGAGQDYEQYF. CDR3 sequence (DNA): TGTGCTAGCAGCCAAGGGGCGGGACAGGACTACGAGCAGTACTTC.

The rearrangement links TRBV11-1 to TRBJ1-2; D gene unclear. Germline assignment: CDR1 SGHAT and CDR2 FQDESV (reference sequence). V shed 1 base and J shed 0 bases, with 12 bases lying between them. The CDR3 is 16 residues long. The CDR3 DNA sequence: TGTGCCAGCAGCTTAGTATGGATAACTACTAACTATGGCTACACCTTC. The encoded protein is CASSLVWITTNYGYTF.

At least ten counts were recorded for this clonotype. The gene calls are TRBV12-3 or TRBV12-4 and TRBJ1-1, with 8 positions matching TRBD1. This CDR3 has 16 residues. With 5 bases clipped from V and 6 bases from J, the junction kept 14 bases outside the gene matches. The CDR3 loop is CASSMPAGGSGPEAFF. The CDR3, as DNA: TGTGCCAGCAGTATGCCCGCAGGGGGCAGTGGCCCTGAAGCTTTCTTT.

A single count supports this clonotype. Relative to the germline gene, one junction end is altered; a read error may explain this. The chain carries TRBV12-3 or TRBV12-4 and TRBJ1-6; D unclear. CDR3 length: 13 amino acids. CDR3 bases: TGTGCCAGCGGTTTATTCGGGGATTCGCCCCTCCACTTT. Its protein product is CASGLFGDSPLHF.

The chain couples TRBV29-1 to TRBJ1-1; no clear D gene. This CDR3 has 8 residues. Trimming stripped 6 bases from V and 10 bases from J, with 6 bases between. The germline V gene has CDR1 SQVTM and CDR2 ANQGSEA. CDR3: CSVPGAFF. In DNA, the CDR3 is TGCAGCGTCCCGGGAGCTTTCTTT.

This clonotype was detected ten times or more. The gene calls are TRBV19 and TRBJ2-1, with TRBD2 as a possible D gene (5 bases). The CDR3 has 11 residues. Trimming took 10 bases from V and 10 from J, leaving 14 bases between them. From germline, CDR1 is LNHDA and CDR2 SQIVND (reference sequence). CDR3 bases: TGTGCCACCCGTAGAGGCGGGGAGCAGTTCTTC. It codes for CATRRGGEQFF.

This clonotype was observed at least ten times. The J gene is TRBJ2-2, the V gene TRBV5-5; 8 positions match TRBD1. Looked up from germline, CDR1 is SGHKS and CDR2 is YYEKEE (reference sequence). This CDR3 is built from 16 residues. V lost 6 bases to trimming and J lost 6 bases; unmatched junction nucleotides: 13. The CDR3: CASTYHRGMRSGELFF. CDR3 nucleotide sequence: TGTGCCAGCACCTATCACAGGGGGATGAGGTCCGGGGAGCTGTTTTTT.

This clonotype came up a few times. V is TRBV25-1 and J is TRBJ1-6, with D perhaps TRBD1 (5 bases). The CDR3 loop spans 14 amino acids. Germline loops: CDR1 MGHDK, CDR2 SYGVNS. Trimming shortened V by 6 bases and J by 11 bases, and 17 bases separated the two germline ends. CDR3 nucleotide sequence: TGTGCCAGCAGGGATGTGGGGGGAATAACACCCCTCCACTTT. Amino acids: CASRDVGGITPLHF.

V usage is TRBV5-1 and J usage is TRBJ2-6; a possible D gene is TRBD1 (5 bases). This CDR3 contains 18 residues. CDR1 and CDR2 from the germline V gene are SGHRS and YFSETQ. Trimming cost V 0 bases and J 0 bases, with 13 bases left between them. The CDR3 sequence is CASSLDPGPNSGANVLTF. The CDR3 DNA reads TGCGCCAGCAGCTTGGACCCAGGGCCGAACTCTGGGGCCAACGTCCTGACTTTC.

The chain has TRBV25-1 and TRBJ2-2, with 7 bases matching TRBD1. The germline V gene encodes CDR1 MGHDK and CDR2 SYGVNS. The CDR3 has 15 amino acids. V shed 5 bases, J shed 2 bases, and the junction held 5 bases outside the gene matches. The CDR3 protein is CASSPTGDNTGELFF. In DNA, the CDR3 is TGTGCCAGCAGTCCCACAGGGGATAACACCGGGGAGCTGTTTTTT. The whole variable domain, remainder taken from reference TRBV25-1 and TRBJ2-2, is EADIYQTPRYLVIGTGKKITLECSQTMGHDKMYWYQQDPGMELHLIHYSYGVNSTEKGDLSSESTVSRIRTEHFPLTLESARPSHTSQYLCASSPTGDNTGELFFGEGSRLTVL.

The rearrangement joins TRBV7-2 to TRBJ2-7; the D gene is possibly TRBD1 (6 bases). Trimming removed 2 bases at V and 3 bases at J, with 11 bases between. CDR3 size: 14 residues. Germline V gene data show CDR1 as SGHTA and CDR2 as FQGNSA. The CDR3 bases are TGTGCCAGCAGCTTATACGGACAGAACTACGAGCAGTACTTC. This gives the protein CASSLYGQNYEQYF.

The sample holds many counts of this clonotype. The genes are TRBV10-3 and TRBJ2-5; maybe TRBD1 (5 bases). Germline V gene lookup returns CDR1 ENHRY and CDR2 SYGVKD. Trimming pared 11 bases from V and 0 bases from J, leaving 19 bases between. This CDR3 region has 15 residues. The CDR3 is CAASGGAGYQETQYF. CDR3 DNA: TGTGCCGCTTCGGGTGGGGCAGGGTACCAAGAGACCCAGTACTTC.